Presented here are 4 T cell receptor beta chains from one specimen sequenced in a study of blood T cell repertoires in COVID-19. Sequencing was performed with immunoSEQ multiplex PCR; in TCRdb, only in-frame clones are kept and a portion is missing. Here the sample spans 100,000 to 120,000 clones, around nine tenths being singletons. The source material was peripheral blood. These receptors were taken from a woman aged 65 to 85 who had recovered from COVID-19.

The gene calls are TRBV7-9 and TRBJ1-5, with unresolved D. Germline V gives CDR1 SEHNR, CDR2 FQNEAQ (reference sequence). This CDR3 contains 14 residues. V lost 2 bases and J lost 6, with 11 bases in between. CDR3 nucleotides: TGTGCCAGCAGCTTATGGGATGCGGGTCAGCCCCAGCATTTT. Its translation is CASSLWDAGQPQHF.

The chain recombines TRBV4-1 with TRBJ1-5; the D is unclear. Trimming shortened V by 5 bases and J by 7 bases, and 18 bases separated the two germline ends. The V gene's germline CDR1 is MGHRA and CDR2 YSYEKL. CDR3 size: 15 residues. CDR3 in DNA: TGCGCCAGCAGCTACAACCTAGGAGCGGGCCAGCCCCAGCATTTT. Translated, it gives CASSYNLGAGQPQHF.

This clone was seen just once. The chain uses TRBV6-5 and TRBJ1-5, with TRBD1 as a possible D gene (6 bases). Germline V gene data show CDR1 as MNHEY and CDR2 as SVGAGI. This CDR3 comprises 16 residues. Trimming took off 2 bases at V and 6 bases at J, with 17 bases between the two ends. The CDR3 loop reads CASSYLGGGAGQPQHF. CDR3 sequence (DNA): TGTGCCAGCAGTTACCTGGGCGGGGGCGCGGGTCAGCCCCAGCATTTT.

This clone was seen repeatedly, ten times or more. The rearrangement joins TRBV4-2 to TRBJ2-7, with 7 bases aligning to TRBD2. Germline-derived CDR1 and CDR2 are LGHNA and YNFKEQ. CDR3 length equals 14 residues. V shed 1 base, J shed 0 bases, and the junction held 0 bases outside the gene matches. In nucleotides, the CDR3 is TGTGCCAGCAGCCAAGCGGGGGGCTCCTACGAGCAGTACTTC. This codes for CASSQAGGSYEQYF.